The clone carrying this TCR beta chain was seen a few times. The antigen remains unidentified. MiXCR, applied by TCRdb to the 5' RACE reads, yields one record per CDR3 protein. The sample includes 250,000 to 400,000 distinct CDR3 sequences, about 4% of them seen just once. The source of the sample is a study of T cells after yellow fever vaccination. About the study: Preparation used SMART-Seq v4 Ultra Low Input for the low-cell-number fractions.

Overall study results and limits: Abundant clonotypes (contaminants from the bulk population) could be present in FACS-sorted repertoires.

CDR3 length equals 14 residues. CDR1 and CDR2 (germline): SSHAT, FNYEAQ (reference sequence). Trimming removed 5 bases from V and 5 bases from J; junction bases left unmatched: 9. Material: PBMCs, obtained 5 days after the yellow fever booster vaccination. The chain employs TRBV7-7 and TRBJ2-7; 7 nucleotides line up with TRBD1. This clonotype was obtained from a young man who received the YFV17D yellow fever vaccine. The CDR3: CASSKEQGFHEQYF. CDR3 DNA: TGTGCCAGCAGCAAAGAACAGGGGTTCCACGAGCAGTACTTC.